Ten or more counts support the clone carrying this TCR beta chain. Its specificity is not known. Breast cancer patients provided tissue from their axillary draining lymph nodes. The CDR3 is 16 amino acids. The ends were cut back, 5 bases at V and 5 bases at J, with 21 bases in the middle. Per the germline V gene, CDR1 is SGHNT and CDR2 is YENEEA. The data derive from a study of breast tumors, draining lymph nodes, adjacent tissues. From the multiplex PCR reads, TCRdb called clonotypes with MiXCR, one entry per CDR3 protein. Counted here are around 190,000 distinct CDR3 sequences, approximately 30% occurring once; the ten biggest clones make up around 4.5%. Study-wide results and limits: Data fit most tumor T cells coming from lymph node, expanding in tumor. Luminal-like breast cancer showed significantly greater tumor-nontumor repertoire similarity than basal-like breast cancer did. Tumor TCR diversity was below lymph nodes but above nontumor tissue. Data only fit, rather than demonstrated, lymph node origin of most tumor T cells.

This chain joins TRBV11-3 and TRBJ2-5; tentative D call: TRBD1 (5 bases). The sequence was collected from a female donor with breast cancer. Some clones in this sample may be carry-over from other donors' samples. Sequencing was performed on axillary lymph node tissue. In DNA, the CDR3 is TGTGCCAGCAGCCTATTTGTCAGGGCGAGGTCGGAGACCCAGTACTTC. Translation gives CASSLFVRARSETQYF.